The sequence of this TCR beta chain was determined in a study of blood T cell repertoires in COVID-19. The wider study: The United States, Italy and Spain supplied acute and convalescent COVID-19 samples. T cells, B-cell-depleted T cells, or PBMCs provided the cDNA or gDNA that served as material.

Per the original methods: Reference gene primer amplification in the assay estimated nucleated cell counts. Using immunoSEQ multiplex PCR, the repertoire was profiled, and TCRdb retains in-frame clones only, with some absent. D and trimming were read from the DNA, whereas the V and J calls and clone size are those reported in that table. The sample shows a few hundred thousand clones, 75% to 90% of them seen only once. The length of the CDR3 is 13 residues. Between the trimmed V and J ends, which lost 0 bases and 9 bases, there was a span of 11 bases. Germline V CDR1 and CDR2: MNHEY, SVGEGT. This TCR was sampled from a woman aged 60-75 years with acute or convalescent COVID-19. Sequencing was done on a sample of peripheral blood. The chain combines TRBV6-2 or TRBV6-3 with TRBJ1-2; TRBD1 is a possible D gene (6 bases). In DNA form, the CDR3 reads TGTGCCAGCAGTTACTCACAGGGAAGGAGCTACACCTTC. Protein: CASSYSQGRSYTF.